The present TCR beta chain was sequenced within a study of shared clonotypes between healthy human individuals. Trimming removed 4 bases from V and 8 bases from J; junction bases left unmatched: 3. The CDR3 is 12 amino acids. Germline loops: CDR1 MNHEY, CDR2 SVGAGI. Comments on this clone: The antigen is unknown.

The test was conducted at deep level. Sorted-subset replicate PCR reactions contained roughly 200 ng DNA, corresponding to tens of thousands of T cell genomes. Sequencing used immunoSEQ multiplex PCR; TCRdb keeps in-frame clones, though not all of them. The data show some 1,400,000 clones, more than 95% seen once. Findings and limits, study-wide: Around 4.9% of naive CD4 clonotypes were shared across several donors.

The TCR was taken from a man aged 25-45 years in good health. The sample consisted of naive CD4+ T cells sorted from blood. Subset in this sample: CD45RA+ positively selected. This chain links TRBV6-5 with TRBJ1-2, with TRBD1 matching 8 bases. CDR3 residues: CASSFRQGGYTF. The CDR3 nucleotides read TGTGCCAGCAGTTTTAGACAGGGGGGCTACACCTTC.